Listed here are 2 T cell receptor beta chains from one sample, sequenced in a study of T cell responses to AZD1222 COVID-19 vaccine (dated by TCRdb to the early 2020s). The sample's time point label is to be understood as: baseline before first vaccination. Library method: the immunoSEQ multiplex PCR assay. TCRdb holds this immuneACCESS table with in-frame rearrangements only. Some clones are missing; in checked studies, unresolved V genes explain under half, and the rest has no known cause. The sample table shows around 100,000 clones, and around nine tenths are seen once. The leading ten clones occupy approximately 15% of the sample. The sequencing here drew on peripheral blood, taken on day 0 of AZD1222 vaccination. All receptors come from an adult in good health.

The rearrangement joins TRBV29-1 to TRBJ2-7; TRBD1 is a possible D gene (6 bases). Germline V gives CDR1 SQVTM, CDR2 ANQGSEA. V lost 3 bases, J lost 6 bases, and 12 bases lay in between. The CDR3 totals 12 residues. CDR3: CSVDEGGSEQYF. In nucleotides, the CDR3 is TGCAGCGTTGATGAAGGGGGATCCGAGCAGTACTTC.

This chain joins TRBV12-3 or TRBV12-4 and TRBJ1-1; a weak D match, TRBD1 (5 bases). V gave up 6 bases and J gave up 3 bases, with 11 bases separating them. This CDR3 spans 13 amino acids. Here the CDR3 reads CASRVGTYTEAFF. DNA for the CDR3: TGTGCCAGCAGAGTCGGGACTTACACTGAAGCTTTCTTT.